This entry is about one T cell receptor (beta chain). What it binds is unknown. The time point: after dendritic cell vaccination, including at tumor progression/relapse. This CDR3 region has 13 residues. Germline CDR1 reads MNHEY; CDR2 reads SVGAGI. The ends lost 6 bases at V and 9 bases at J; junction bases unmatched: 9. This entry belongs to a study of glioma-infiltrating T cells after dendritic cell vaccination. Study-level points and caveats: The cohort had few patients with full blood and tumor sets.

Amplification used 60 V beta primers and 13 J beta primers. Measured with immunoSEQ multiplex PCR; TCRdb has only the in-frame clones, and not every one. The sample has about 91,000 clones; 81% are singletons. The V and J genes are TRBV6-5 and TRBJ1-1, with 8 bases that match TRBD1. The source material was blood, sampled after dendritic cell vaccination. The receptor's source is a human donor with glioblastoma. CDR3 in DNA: TGTGCCAGCAGAGAAAGCCGGGACAGGCAAGCTTTCTTT. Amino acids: CASRESRDRQAFF.